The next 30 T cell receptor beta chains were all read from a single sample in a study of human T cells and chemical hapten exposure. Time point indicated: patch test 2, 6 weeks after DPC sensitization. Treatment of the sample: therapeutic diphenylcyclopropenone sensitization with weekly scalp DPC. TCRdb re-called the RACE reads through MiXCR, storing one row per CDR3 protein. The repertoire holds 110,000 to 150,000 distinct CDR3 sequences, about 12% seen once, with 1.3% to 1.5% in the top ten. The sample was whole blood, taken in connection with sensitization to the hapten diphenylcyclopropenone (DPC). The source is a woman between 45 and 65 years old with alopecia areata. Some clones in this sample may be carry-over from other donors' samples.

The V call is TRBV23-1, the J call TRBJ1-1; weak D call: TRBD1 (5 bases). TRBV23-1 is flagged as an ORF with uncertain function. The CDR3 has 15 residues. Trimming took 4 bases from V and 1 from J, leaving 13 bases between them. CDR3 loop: CASSRSREENTEAFF. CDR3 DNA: TGCGCCAGCAGTCGTAGCAGGGAAGAGAACACTGAAGCTTTCTTT.

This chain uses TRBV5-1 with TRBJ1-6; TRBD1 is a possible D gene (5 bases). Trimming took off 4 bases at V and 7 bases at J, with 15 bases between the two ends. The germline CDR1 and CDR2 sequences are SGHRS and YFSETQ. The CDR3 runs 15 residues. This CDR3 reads CASSRDGTANSPLHF. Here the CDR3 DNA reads TGCGCCAGCAGCAGGGACGGGACCGCCAATTCACCCCTCCACTTT.

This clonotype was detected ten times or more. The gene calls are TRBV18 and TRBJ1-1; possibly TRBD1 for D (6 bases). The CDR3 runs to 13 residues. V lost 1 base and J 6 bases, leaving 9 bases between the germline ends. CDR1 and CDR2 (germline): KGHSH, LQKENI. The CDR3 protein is CASSPREGAEAFF. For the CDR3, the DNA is TGTGCCAGCTCACCACGAGAGGGGGCTGAAGCTTTCTTT. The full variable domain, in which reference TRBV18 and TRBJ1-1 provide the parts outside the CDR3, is NAGVMQNPRHLVRRRGQEARLRCSPMKGHSHVYWYRQLPEEGLKFMVYLQKENIIDESGMPKERFSAEFPKEGPSILRIQQVVRGDSAAYFCASSPREGAEAFFGQGTRLTVV.

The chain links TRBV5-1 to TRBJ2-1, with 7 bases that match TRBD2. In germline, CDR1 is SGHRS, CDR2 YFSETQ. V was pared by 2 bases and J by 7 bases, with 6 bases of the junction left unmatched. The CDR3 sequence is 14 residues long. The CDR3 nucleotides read TGCGCCAGCAGCTTAGCGGGACGGAGGAATGAGCAGTTCTTC. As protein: CASSLAGRRNEQFF.

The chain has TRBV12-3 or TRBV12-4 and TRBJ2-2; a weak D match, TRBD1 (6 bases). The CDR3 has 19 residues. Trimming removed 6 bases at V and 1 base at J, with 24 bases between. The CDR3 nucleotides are TGTGCCAGCAGCTGGGCCAGGGGTTCAAGGGGAAAGAACACCGGGGAGCTGTTTTTT. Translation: CASSWARGSRGKNTGELFF.

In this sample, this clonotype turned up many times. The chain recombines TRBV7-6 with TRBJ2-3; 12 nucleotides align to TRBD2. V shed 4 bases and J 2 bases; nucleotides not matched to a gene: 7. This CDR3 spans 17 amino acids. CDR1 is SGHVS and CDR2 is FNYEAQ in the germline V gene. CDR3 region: CASSSGLAGLPTDTQYF. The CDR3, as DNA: TGTGCCAGCAGCTCAGGACTAGCGGGATTACCCACAGATACGCAGTATTTT.

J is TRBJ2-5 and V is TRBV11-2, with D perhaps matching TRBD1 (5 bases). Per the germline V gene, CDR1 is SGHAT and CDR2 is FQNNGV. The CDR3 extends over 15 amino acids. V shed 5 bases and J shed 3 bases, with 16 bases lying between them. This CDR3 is CASSQTASREETQYF. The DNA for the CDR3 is TGTGCCAGCAGCCAGACAGCGTCCCGGGAAGAGACCCAGTACTTC.

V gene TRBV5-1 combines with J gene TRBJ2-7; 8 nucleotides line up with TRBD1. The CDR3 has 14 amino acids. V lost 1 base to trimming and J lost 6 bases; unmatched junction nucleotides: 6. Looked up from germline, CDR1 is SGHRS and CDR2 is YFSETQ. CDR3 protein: CASSLLGQASEQYF. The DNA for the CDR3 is TGCGCCAGCAGCTTGTTGGGACAGGCAAGCGAGCAGTACTTC.

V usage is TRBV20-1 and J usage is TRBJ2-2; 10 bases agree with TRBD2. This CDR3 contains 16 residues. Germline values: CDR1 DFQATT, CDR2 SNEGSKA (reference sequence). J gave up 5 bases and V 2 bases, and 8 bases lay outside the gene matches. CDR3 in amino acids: CSARPSGRRWTGELFF. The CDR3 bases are TGCAGTGCTAGACCTAGCGGGAGACGGTGGACCGGGGAGCTGTTTTTT.

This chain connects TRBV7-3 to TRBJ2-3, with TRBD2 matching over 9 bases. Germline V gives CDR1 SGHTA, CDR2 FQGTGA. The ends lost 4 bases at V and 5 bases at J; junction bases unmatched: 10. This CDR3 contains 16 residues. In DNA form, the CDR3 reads TGTGCCAGCAGCTCCGGGGTAGCGGGAGTGAGAGATACGCAGTATTTT. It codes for CASSSGVAGVRDTQYF.

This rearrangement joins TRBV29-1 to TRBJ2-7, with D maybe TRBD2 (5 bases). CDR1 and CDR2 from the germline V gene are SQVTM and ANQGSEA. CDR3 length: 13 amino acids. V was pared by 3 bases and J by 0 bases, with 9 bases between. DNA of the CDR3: TGCAGCGTTGACGCGGGCGCCTCCTACGAGCAGTACTTC. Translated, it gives CSVDAGASYEQYF.

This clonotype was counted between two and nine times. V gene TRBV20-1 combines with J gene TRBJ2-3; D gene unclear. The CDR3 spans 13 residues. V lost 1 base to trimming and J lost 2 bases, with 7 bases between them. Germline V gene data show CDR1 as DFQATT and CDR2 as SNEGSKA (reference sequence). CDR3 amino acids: CSARVGSTDTQYF. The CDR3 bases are TGCAGTGCTAGAGTCGGTTCCACAGATACGCAGTATTTT.

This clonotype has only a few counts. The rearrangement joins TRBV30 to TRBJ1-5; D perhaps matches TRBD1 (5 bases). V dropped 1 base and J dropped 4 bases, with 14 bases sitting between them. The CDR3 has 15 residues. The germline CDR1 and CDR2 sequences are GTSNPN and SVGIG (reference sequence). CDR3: CAWSARGAGNQPQHF. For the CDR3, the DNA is TGTGCCTGGAGTGCCCGAGGGGCTGGGAATCAGCCCCAGCATTTT. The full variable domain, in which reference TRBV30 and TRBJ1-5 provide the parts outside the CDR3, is SQTIHQWPATLVQPVGSPLSLECTVEGTSNPNLYWYRQAAGRGLQLLFYSVGIGQISSEVPQNLSASRPQDRQFILSSKKLLLSDSGFYLCAWSARGAGNQPQHFGDGTRLSIL.

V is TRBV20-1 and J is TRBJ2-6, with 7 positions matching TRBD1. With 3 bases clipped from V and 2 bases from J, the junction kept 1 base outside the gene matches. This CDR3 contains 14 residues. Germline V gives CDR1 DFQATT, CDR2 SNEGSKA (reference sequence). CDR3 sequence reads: CSASDRAGANVLTF. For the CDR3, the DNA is TGCAGTGCTAGCGACAGGGCTGGGGCCAACGTCCTGACTTTC.

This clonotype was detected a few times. CDR3 amino acids: CASSPPSPADTQYF. As DNA, the CDR3 is TGTGCCAGCTCACCACCCTCCCCCGCAGATACGCAGTATTTT. V usage is TRBV18 and J usage is TRBJ2-3; D gene uncertain. Germline V CDR1 and CDR2: KGHSH, LQKENI. There are 14 residues in the CDR3. Trimming stripped 0 bases from V and 4 bases from J, with 8 bases between. Based on the CDR3 plus reference TRBV18 and TRBJ2-3, the full variable domain is NAGVMQNPRHLVRRRGQEARLRCSPMKGHSHVYWYRQLPEEGLKFMVYLQKENIIDESGMPKERFSAEFPKEGPSILRIQQVVRGDSAAYFCASSPPSPADTQYFGPGTRLTVL.

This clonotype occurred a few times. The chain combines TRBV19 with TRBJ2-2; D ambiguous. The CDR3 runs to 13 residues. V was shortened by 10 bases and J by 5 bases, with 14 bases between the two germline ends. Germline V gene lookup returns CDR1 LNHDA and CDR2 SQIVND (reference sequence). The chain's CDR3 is CATHLGLTGELFF. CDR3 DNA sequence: TGTGCCACTCATTTGGGGTTAACCGGGGAGCTGTTTTTT. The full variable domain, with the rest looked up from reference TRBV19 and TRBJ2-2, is DGGITQSPKYLFRKEGQNVTLSCEQNLNHDAMYWYRQDPGQGLRLIYYSQIVNDFQKGDIAEGYSVSREKKESFPLTVTSAQKNPTAFYLCATHLGLTGELFFGEGSRLTVL.

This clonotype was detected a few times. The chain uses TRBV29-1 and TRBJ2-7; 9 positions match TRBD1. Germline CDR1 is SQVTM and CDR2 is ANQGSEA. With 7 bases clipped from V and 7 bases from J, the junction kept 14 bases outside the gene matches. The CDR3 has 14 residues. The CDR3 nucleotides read TGCAGCGCGGGCCAAAATACGGGACAGGGTGAGCAGTACTTC. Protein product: CSAGQNTGQGEQYF.

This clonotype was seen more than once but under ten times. The CDR3 nucleotides are TGTGCCAGCAGCTTTTCAGCGGCAGGGGAGCTGTTTTTT. Residues: CASSFSAAGELFF. The chain uses TRBV7-3 and TRBJ2-2, with D perhaps TRBD2 (5 bases). CDR1 SGHTA and CDR2 FQGTGA come from the germline V gene. This CDR3 contains 13 residues. The ends were cut back, 3 bases at V and 8 bases at J, with 10 bases in the middle.

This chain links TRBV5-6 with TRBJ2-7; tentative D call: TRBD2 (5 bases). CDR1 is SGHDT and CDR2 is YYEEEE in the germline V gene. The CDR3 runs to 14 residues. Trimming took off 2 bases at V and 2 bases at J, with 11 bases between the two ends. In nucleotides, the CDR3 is TGTGCCAGCAGCTTATTTGAGGGAGCCTACGAGCAGTACTTC. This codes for CASSLFEGAYEQYF.

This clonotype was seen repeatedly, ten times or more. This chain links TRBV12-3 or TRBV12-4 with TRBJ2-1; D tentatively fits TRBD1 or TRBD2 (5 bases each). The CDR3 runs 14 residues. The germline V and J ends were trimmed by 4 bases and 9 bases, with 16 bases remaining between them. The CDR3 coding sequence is TGTGCCAGCAGTTCCGAGCGGCGCCAGGGTGAGCAGTTCTTC. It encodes CASSSERRQGEQFF.

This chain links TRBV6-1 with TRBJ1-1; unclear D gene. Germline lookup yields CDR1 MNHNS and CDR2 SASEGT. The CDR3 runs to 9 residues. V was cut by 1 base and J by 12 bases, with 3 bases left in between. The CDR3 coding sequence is TGTGCCAGCAGTGAAGGGACTTTCTTT. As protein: CASSEGTFF.

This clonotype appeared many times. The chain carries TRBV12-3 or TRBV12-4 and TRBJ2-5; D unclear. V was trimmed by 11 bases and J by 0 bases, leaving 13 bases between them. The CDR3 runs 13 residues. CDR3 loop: CASKGRYQETQYF. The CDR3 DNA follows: TGTGCCTCCAAAGGACGGTACCAAGAGACCCAGTACTTC.

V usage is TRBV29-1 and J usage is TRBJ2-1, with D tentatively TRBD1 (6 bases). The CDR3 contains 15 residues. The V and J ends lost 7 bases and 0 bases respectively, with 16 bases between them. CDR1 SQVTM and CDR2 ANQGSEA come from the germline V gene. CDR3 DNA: TGCAGCGCCCGAGGACAGTCGAGCTCCTACAATGAGCAGTTCTTC. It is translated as CSARGQSSSYNEQFF.

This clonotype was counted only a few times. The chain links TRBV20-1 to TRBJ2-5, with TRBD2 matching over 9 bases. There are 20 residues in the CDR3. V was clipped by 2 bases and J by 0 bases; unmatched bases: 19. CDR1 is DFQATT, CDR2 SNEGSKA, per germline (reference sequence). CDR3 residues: CSARRIGAGGRVAYQETQYF. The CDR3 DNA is TGCAGTGCTAGACGCATCGGAGCGGGAGGCCGAGTGGCCTACCAAGAGACCCAGTACTTC.

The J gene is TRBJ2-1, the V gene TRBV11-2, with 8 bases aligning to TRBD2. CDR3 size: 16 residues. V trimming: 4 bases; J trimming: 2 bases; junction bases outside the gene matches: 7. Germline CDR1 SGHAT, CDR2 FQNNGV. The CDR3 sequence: CASSSPAGAAYNEQFF. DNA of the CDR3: TGTGCCAGCAGCTCCCCAGCGGGAGCGGCCTACAATGAGCAGTTCTTC.

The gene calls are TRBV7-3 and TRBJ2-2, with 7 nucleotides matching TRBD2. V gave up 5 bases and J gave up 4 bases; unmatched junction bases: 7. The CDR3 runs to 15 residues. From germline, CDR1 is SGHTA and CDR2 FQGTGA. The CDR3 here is CASSPGRASTGELFF. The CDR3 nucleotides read TGTGCCAGCAGCCCGGGGAGGGCGAGCACCGGGGAGCTGTTTTTT.

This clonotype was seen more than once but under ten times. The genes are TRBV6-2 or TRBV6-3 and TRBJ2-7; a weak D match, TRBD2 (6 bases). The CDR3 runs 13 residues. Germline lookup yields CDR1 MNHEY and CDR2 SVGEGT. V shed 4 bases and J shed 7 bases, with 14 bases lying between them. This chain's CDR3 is CASSSGEVREQYF. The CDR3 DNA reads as TGTGCCAGCAGTTCCGGGGAGGTGCGGGAGCAGTACTTC.

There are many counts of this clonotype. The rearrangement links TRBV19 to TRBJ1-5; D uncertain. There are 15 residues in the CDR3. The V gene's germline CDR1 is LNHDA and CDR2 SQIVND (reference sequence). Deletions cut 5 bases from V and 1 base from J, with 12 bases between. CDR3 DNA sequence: TGTGCCAGTAGTTCCGGGAGGATAAGCAATCAGCCCCAGCATTTT. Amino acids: CASSSGRISNQPQHF.

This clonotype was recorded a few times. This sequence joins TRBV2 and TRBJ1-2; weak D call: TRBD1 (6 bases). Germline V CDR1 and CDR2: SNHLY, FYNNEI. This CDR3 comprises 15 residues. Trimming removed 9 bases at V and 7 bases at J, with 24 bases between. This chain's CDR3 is CASVDRPLYGSGYTF. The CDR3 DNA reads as TGTGCCAGTGTTGACAGGCCCCTGTATGGTAGTGGCTACACCTTC.

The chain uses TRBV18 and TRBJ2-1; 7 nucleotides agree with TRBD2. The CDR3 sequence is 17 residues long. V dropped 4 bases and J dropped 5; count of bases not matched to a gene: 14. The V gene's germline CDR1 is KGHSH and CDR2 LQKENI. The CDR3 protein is CASSLAPERGEDNEQFF. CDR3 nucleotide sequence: TGTGCCAGCTCACTCGCCCCAGAACGGGGGGAGGACAATGAGCAGTTCTTC.